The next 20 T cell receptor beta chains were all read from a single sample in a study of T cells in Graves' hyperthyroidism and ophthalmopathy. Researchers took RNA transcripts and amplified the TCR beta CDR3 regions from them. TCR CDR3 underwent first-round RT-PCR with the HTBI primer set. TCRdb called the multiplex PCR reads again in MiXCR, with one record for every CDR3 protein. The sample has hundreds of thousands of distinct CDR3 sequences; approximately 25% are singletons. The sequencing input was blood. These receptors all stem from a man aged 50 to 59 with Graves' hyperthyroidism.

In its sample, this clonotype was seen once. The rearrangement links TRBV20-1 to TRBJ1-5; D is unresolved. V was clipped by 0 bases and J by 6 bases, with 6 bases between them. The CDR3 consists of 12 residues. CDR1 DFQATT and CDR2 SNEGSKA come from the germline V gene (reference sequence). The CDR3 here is CSARESFQPQHF. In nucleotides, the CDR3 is TGCAGTGCTAGAGAATCGTTTCAGCCCCAGCATTTT.

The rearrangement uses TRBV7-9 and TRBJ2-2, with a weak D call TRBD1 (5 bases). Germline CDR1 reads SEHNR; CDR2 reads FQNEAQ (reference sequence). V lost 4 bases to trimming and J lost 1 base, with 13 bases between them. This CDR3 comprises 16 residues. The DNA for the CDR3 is TGTGCCAGCAGCTCTAAGGGGCAGGGGAACACCGGGGAGCTGTTTTTT. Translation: CASSSKGQGNTGELFF. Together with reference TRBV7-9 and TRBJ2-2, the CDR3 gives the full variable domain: DTGVSQNPRHKITKRGQNVTFRCDPISEHNRLYWYRQTLGQGPEFLTYFQNEAQLEKSRLLSDRFSAERPKGSFSTLEIQRTEQGDSAMYLCASSSKGQGNTGELFFGEGSRLTVL.

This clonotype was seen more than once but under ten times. CDR3 DNA sequence: TGTGCCAGCTCACCTGACAGGGCTTCCGGGGAGCTGTTTTTT. This gives the protein CASSPDRASGELFF. The rearrangement uses TRBV18 and TRBJ2-2, with 7 bases that match TRBD1. Germline V lookup: CDR1 KGHSH, CDR2 LQKENI. V lost 3 bases to trimming and J lost 6 bases; unmatched junction nucleotides: 4. The CDR3 extends over 14 amino acids. Drawing the rest from reference TRBV18 and TRBJ2-2, the complete variable domain is NAGVMQNPRHLVRRRGQEARLRCSPMKGHSHVYWYRQLPEEGLKFMVYLQKENIIDESGMPKERFSAEFPKEGPSILRIQQVVRGDSAAYFCASSPDRASGELFFGEGSRLTVL.

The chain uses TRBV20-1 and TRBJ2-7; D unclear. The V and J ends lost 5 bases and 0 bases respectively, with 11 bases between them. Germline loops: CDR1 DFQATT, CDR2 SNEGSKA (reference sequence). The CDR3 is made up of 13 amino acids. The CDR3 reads CSAAHTASYEQYF. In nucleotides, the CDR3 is TGCAGTGCTGCACACACAGCCTCCTACGAGCAGTACTTC.

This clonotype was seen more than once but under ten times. The CDR3 DNA reads as TGTGCCAGCAGTGAAGGAGGATGGGGGGCGGGGACTGAAGCTTTCTTT. Translated, it gives CASSEGGWGAGTEAFF. The chain carries TRBV6-1 and TRBJ1-1; D is possibly TRBD1 (6 bases). Trimming took off 1 base at V and 5 bases at J, with 17 bases between the two ends. The CDR3 consists of 16 residues. Per germline, CDR1 MNHNS and CDR2 SASEGT.

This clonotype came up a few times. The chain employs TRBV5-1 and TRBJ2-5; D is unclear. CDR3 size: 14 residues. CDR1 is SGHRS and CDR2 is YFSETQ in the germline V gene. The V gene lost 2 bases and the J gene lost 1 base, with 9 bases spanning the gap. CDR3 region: CASSLRTVQETQYF. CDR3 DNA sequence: TGCGCCAGCAGCTTAAGGACGGTCCAAGAGACCCAGTACTTC.

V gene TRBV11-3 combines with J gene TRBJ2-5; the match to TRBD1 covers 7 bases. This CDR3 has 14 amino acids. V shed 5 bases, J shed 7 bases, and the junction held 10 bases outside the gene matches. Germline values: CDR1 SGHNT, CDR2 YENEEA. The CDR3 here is CASSLQGPEGTQYF. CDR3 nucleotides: TGTGCCAGCAGCCTACAGGGGCCTGAAGGGACCCAGTACTTC. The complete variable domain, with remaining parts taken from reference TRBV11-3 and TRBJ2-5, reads EAGVVQSPRYKIIEKKQPVAFWCNPISGHNTLYWYLQNLGQGPELLIRYENEEAVDDSQLPKDRFSAERLKGVDSTLKIQPAELGDSAVYLCASSLQGPEGTQYFGPGTRLLVL.

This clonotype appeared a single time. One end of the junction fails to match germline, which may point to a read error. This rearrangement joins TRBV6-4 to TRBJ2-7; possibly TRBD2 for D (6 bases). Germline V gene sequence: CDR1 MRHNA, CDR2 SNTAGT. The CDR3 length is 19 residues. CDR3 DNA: TGTGCCAGCAGTTACTCGACGAATTTTATCGCGGGAAGCGCCTACGAGCAGTACTTC. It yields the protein CASSYSTNFIAGSAYEQYF.

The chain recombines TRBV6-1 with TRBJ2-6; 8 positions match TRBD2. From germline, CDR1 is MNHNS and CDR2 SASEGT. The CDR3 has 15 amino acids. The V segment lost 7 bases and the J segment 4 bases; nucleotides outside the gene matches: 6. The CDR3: CASTRRGEGANVLTF. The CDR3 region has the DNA TGTGCCAGCACCCGGCGGGGGGAAGGGGCCAACGTCCTGACTTTC.

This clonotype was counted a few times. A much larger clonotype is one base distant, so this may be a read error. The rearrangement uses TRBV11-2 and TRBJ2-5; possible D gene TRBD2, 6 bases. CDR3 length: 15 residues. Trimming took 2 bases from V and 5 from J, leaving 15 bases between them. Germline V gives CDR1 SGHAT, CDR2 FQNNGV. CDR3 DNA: TGTGCCAGCAGCTTACCGCGGGGTGGGTCGGAGACCCAGTACTTC. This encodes CASSLPRGGSETQYF.

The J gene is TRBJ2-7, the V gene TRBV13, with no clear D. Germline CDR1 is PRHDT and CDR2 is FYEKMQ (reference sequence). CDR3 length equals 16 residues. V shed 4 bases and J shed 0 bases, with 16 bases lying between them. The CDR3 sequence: CASSWRGSRTSYEQYF. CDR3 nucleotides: TGTGCCAGCAGCTGGCGTGGATCTAGGACCTCCTACGAGCAGTACTTC.

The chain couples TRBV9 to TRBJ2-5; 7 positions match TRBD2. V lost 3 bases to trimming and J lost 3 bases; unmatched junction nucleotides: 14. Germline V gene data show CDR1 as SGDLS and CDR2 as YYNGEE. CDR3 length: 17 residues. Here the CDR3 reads CASSAANLGLTEETQYF. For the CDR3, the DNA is TGTGCCAGCAGCGCGGCGAACCTGGGACTAACGGAAGAGACCCAGTACTTC.

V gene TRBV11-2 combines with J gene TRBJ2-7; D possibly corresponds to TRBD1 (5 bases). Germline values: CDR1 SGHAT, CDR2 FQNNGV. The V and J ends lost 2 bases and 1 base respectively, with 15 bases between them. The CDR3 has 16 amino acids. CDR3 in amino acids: CASSLFRADTSYEQYF. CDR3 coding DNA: TGTGCCAGCAGCTTATTTAGGGCGGACACTTCCTACGAGCAGTACTTC.

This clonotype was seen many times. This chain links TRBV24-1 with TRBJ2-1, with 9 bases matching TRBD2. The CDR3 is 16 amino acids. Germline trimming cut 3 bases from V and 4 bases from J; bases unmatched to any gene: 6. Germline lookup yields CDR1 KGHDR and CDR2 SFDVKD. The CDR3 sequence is CATSDIALAGYNEQFF. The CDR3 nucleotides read TGTGCCACCAGTGATATAGCCCTAGCGGGATACAATGAGCAGTTCTTC.

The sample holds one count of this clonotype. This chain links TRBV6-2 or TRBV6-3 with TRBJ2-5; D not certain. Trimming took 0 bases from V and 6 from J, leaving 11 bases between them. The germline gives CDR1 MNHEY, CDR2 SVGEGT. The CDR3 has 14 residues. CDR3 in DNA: TGTGCCAGCAGTTACTCTAAAGAGAAGAAGACCCAGTACTTC. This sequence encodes CASSYSKEKKTQYF.

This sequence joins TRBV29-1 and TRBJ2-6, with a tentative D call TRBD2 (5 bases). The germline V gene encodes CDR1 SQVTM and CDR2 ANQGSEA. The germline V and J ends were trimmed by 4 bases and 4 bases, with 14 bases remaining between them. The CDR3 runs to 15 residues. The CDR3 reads CSVVFEGRGANVLTF. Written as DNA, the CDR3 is TGCAGCGTTGTGTTCGAGGGTAGGGGGGCCAACGTCCTGACTTTC.

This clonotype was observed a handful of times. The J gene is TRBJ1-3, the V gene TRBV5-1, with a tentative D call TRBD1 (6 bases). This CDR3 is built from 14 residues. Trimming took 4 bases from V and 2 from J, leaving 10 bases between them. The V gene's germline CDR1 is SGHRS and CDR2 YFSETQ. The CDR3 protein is CASSEQGTGNTIYF. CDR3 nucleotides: TGCGCCAGCAGCGAACAGGGTACTGGAAACACCATATATTTT. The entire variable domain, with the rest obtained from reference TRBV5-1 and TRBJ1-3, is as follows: KAGVTQTPRYLIKTRGQQVTLSCSPISGHRSVSWYQQTPGQGLQFLFEYFSETQRNKGNFPGRFSGRQFSNSRSEMNVSTLELGDSALYLCASSEQGTGNTIYFGEGSWLTVV.

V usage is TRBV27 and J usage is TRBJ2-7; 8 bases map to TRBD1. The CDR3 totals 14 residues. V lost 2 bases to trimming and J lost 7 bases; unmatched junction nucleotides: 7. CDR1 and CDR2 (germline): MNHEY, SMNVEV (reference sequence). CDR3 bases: TGTGCCAGCAGTTTAAGAGGACAGGGTGGGGAGCAGTACTTC. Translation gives CASSLRGQGGEQYF.

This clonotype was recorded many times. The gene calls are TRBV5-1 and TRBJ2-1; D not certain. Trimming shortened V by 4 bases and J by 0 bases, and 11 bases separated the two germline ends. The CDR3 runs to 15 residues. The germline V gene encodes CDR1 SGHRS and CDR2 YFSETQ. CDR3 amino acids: CASSELTSSYNEQFF. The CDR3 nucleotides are TGCGCCAGCAGCGAACTAACCAGCTCCTACAATGAGCAGTTCTTC.

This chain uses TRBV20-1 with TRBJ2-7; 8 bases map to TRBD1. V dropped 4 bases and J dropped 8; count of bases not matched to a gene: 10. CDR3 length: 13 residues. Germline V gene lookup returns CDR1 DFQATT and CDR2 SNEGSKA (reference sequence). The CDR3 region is CSAKGQGPIQQYF. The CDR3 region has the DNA TGCAGTGCTAAAGGACAGGGCCCAATTCAGCAGTACTTC.